The source of this T cell receptor (beta chain) is a study of T cells after yellow fever vaccination. Overall study: When fractions had low cell numbers, they were prepared with SMART-Seq v4 Ultra Low Input. Study observations and caveats: In post-booster samples, most primary-vaccination clones reappeared (about 95% CD4, 75% to 90% CD8).

Per germline, CDR1 MNHEY and CDR2 SVGEGT. The germline V and J ends were trimmed by 0 bases and 7 bases, with 6 bases remaining between them. The CDR3 is 12 amino acids. TCRdb processed the 5' RACE reads anew with MiXCR; each CDR3 protein has one entry. In the table there are about 340,000 distinct CDR3 sequences, 12% of which are singletons. Remarks on this clonotype: Its target is not known.

The input for sequencing was CD4+ T cells sorted from PBMCs, taken 15 days after the yellow fever booster vaccination. The gene calls are TRBV6-2 or TRBV6-3 and TRBJ1-2; D is unresolved. The sequence derives from a man between 18 and 29 years old who received the YFV17D yellow fever vaccine. The CDR3 coding sequence is TGTGCCAGCAGTTACTCGATGCGTGGCTACACCTTC. Encoded protein: CASSYSMRGYTF.